The 15 T cell receptor beta chains below come from one sample, sequenced in a study of tumor-infiltrating lymphocytes in primary liver carcinoma. Starting material of roughly 0.45 ug total RNA yielded TCR beta cDNA via a constant-region primer. Slightly modified ARM-PCR with three nested multiplex PCR rounds yielded TCR beta libraries. TRBV1-TRBV30 forward primers paired with a C-beta reverse primer drove the first two PCR rounds, about 10 cycles each. One entry per CDR3 protein results from TCRdb running MiXCR on the multiplex PCR reads. The sample consists of 310,000 or so distinct CDR3 sequences, approximately 54% of them appearing once. Out of unsorted whole blood came the blood RNA, and germline DNA was extracted as well. The sequenced material came from peripheral blood. The receptors derive from a woman in her thirties with primary liver carcinoma and hepatitis B virus infection.

Worth noting for this clonotype: The germline gene is not matched at one end of the junction; a read error may be the cause. The rearrangement uses TRBV28 and TRBJ2-7; no definite D call. Germline-derived CDR1 and CDR2 are MDHEN and SYDVKM. The CDR3 loop spans 12 amino acids. The DNA for the CDR3 is TGTGTCAGCAGTTTTCCCGGACGCGAGCAGTACTTC. Translation gives CVSSFPGREQYF.

The rearrangement joins TRBV5-6 to TRBJ2-1; TRBD1 matches 10 bases. With V trimmed by 3 bases and J by 9 bases, 6 bases remained unmatched. The CDR3 length is 14 residues. Germline loops: CDR1 SGHDT, CDR2 YYEEEE. The CDR3 is CASSWGQGITEQFF. The CDR3 DNA reads as TGTGCCAGCAGCTGGGGACAGGGGATCACTGAGCAGTTCTTC.

This clonotype occurred many times. V is TRBV6-2 or TRBV6-3 and J is TRBJ2-7; 9 bases line up with TRBD2. The V gene's germline CDR1 is MNHEY and CDR2 SVGEGT. V shed 4 bases, J shed 5 bases, and the junction held 9 bases outside the gene matches. This CDR3 spans 15 amino acids. The CDR3 reads CASSSLAGLGNEQYF. The DNA for the CDR3 is TGTGCCAGCAGTTCTCTAGCGGGACTCGGCAACGAGCAGTACTTC.

Comments on this clonotype: This may stem from a read error, because a much larger clone lies one nucleotide away. The conserved phenylalanine or tryptophan normally closing the CDR3 is absent here, so this likely arose from a read error. The V gene is TRBV10-3, the J gene TRBJ1-6; D not resolved. V was trimmed by 0 bases and J by 7 bases, leaving 10 bases between them. Per the germline V gene, CDR1 is ENHRY and CDR2 is SYGVKD. The CDR3 spans 15 residues. CDR3 sequence reads: CAISESITINSPLHL. The CDR3 DNA is TGTGCCATCAGTGAGTCGATAACCATCAATTCACCCCTCCACCTT.

A note on this clonotype: A clone one base away is much larger, so this may be a read error. The chain has TRBV12-3 or TRBV12-4 and TRBJ1-5; possibly TRBD1 for D (5 bases). The CDR3 spans 15 residues. The ends were cut back, 4 bases at V and 3 bases at J, with 13 bases in the middle. The CDR3 is CASSSTGQPNQPQHF. In DNA form, the CDR3 reads TGTGCCAGCAGTTCCACTGGACAACCCAATCAGCCCCAGCATTTT.

This clonotype has a handful of counts. V is TRBV7-9 and J is TRBJ1-4; a possible D gene is TRBD1 (5 bases). This CDR3 is built from 14 residues. The ends were cut back, 3 bases at V and 8 bases at J, with 13 bases in the middle. The V gene's germline CDR1 is SEHNR and CDR2 FQNEAQ (reference sequence). The CDR3: CASSFETRGEKLFF. The CDR3 DNA reads TGTGCCAGCAGCTTTGAGACGAGGGGCGAAAAACTGTTTTTT.

The V call is TRBV24-1, the J call TRBJ2-3; D is undetermined. Trimming cost V 3 bases and J 5 bases, with 11 bases left between them. CDR3 size: 14 residues. The germline gives CDR1 KGHDR, CDR2 SFDVKD. The CDR3 region is CATSDPRRGDTQYF. The CDR3 region has the DNA TGTGCCACCAGTGATCCCCGCCGTGGAGATACGCAGTATTTT.

About this clonotype: The CDR3 ends on some other residue instead of the conserved phenylalanine or tryptophan, so this is likely a read error. The J gene is TRBJ1-2, the V gene TRBV11-2; 9 bases match TRBD1. This CDR3 is built from 16 residues. Germline-derived CDR1 and CDR2 are SGHAT and FQNNGV. The trim removed 1 base at V and 2 bases at J, leaving 5 bases unmatched. This chain's CDR3 is CASSLGRTGVNYGYTI. DNA of the CDR3: TGTGCCAGCAGCTTAGGAAGGACAGGGGTAAACTATGGCTACACCATC.

Many counts were recorded for this clonotype. This chain joins TRBV29-1 and TRBJ2-7, with TRBD2 matching over 11 bases. V was pared by 1 base and J by 2 bases, with 7 bases of the junction left unmatched. This CDR3 spans 16 amino acids. CDR1 is SQVTM, CDR2 ANQGSEA, per germline. CDR3 in DNA: TGCAGCGTTGAAGGAGGGGCTAGCGGGGGGACCTACGAGCAGTACTTC. Translated, it gives CSVEGGASGGTYEQYF.

Of note for this clonotype: At one end the junction does not follow the germline gene, possibly because of a read error. V is TRBV11-2 and J is TRBJ2-2, with TRBD2 matching 11 bases. Per germline, CDR1 SGHAT and CDR2 FQNNGV. The CDR3 spans 17 residues. CDR3 protein: CASCFPLAGGYTGEVFF. CDR3 nucleotide sequence: TGTGCCAGCTGCTTCCCTCTAGCGGGAGGATACACCGGGGAGGTGTTTTTT.

This chain joins TRBV7-8 and TRBJ1-2; TRBD1 is a possible D gene (6 bases). Trimming left V 1 base short and J 5 bases short, with 17 bases between. The CDR3 has 16 residues. Germline V gene sequence: CDR1 SGHVS, CDR2 FQNEAQ. CDR3: CASSLEPRRGGYGYTF. CDR3 sequence (DNA): TGTGCCAGCAGCTTAGAGCCAAGAAGGGGGGGGTATGGCTACACCTTC.

Note on this clonotype: Just one base apart from a much larger clone, this may be a read error. The J gene is TRBJ1-1, the V gene TRBV12-3 or TRBV12-4, with D possibly being TRBD1 (6 bases). The CDR3 spans 14 residues. With 7 bases removed from V and 3 bases from J, the gap between germline ends came to 15 bases. CDR3 sequence: CASTFRGADTEAFF. The CDR3 DNA reads as TGTGCCAGCACCTTTAGGGGGGCAGACACTGAAGCTTTCTTT.

Concerning this clonotype: A read error may produce the germline difference seen at one junction end. This sequence joins TRBV4-1 and TRBJ2-2, with 13 bases aligning to TRBD2. Germline V gives CDR1 MGHRA, CDR2 YSYEKL. This CDR3 has 16 residues. CDR3 DNA sequence: TGCGCCAGCAGCCAGGGACTAGCGGGAAACACCGGGGAGCCGCTTTTT. This gives the protein CASSQGLAGNTGEPLF.

This clonotype has a count of ten or more. The chain has TRBV4-3 and TRBJ2-1; D possibly corresponds to TRBD1 (6 bases). Trimming took 0 bases from V and 4 from J, leaving 16 bases between them. Germline CDR1 LGHNA, CDR2 YSLEER. The CDR3 contains 17 residues. CDR3 nucleotide sequence: TGCGCCAGCAGCCAAGATGGGTCGGGGACACCTTACAATGAGCAGTTCTTC. Residues: CASSQDGSGTPYNEQFF.

Of note for this clonotype: A much more abundant neighbour one base away suggests this may be a read error. This chain links TRBV6-2 or TRBV6-3 with TRBJ1-5; D unclear. CDR3 length equals 13 residues. Germline CDR1 and CDR2: MNHEY and SVGEGT. CDR3 loop: CASTAGRFQSQHF. CDR3 in DNA: TGTGCCAGCACGGCCGGGCGATTTCAGTCCCAGCATTTT.